This T cell receptor (beta chain) came from a study of pediatric ulcerative colitis. In germline, CDR1 is SGHAT, CDR2 FQNNGV. With V trimmed by 5 bases and J by 4 bases, 8 bases remained unmatched. The CDR3 consists of 15 residues. Using immunoSEQ multiplex PCR, the repertoire was profiled, and TCRdb retains in-frame clones only, with some absent. There are 60,000 to 75,000 clones in the sample; about 80% occur only once, and roughly 5.2% lies in the top ten. General study findings and limits: Ulcerative colitis patients shared more blood-rectal clones than controls. Acute severe colitis showed lower rectal diversity from clonal expansions.

The diagnostic colonoscopy in ulcerative colitis patients preceded any immunosuppressive treatment. To note about this clone: Its antigen is not identified.

This clonotype was sampled from a boy between 10 and 17 years old with moderate ulcerative colitis. The chain recombines TRBV11-2 with TRBJ1-2, with TRBD1 matching 9 bases. The material sequenced was blood. The CDR3 is CASSTPGQGTYGYTF. The CDR3 DNA follows: TGTGCCAGCAGCACCCCGGGACAGGGAACCTATGGCTACACCTTC.